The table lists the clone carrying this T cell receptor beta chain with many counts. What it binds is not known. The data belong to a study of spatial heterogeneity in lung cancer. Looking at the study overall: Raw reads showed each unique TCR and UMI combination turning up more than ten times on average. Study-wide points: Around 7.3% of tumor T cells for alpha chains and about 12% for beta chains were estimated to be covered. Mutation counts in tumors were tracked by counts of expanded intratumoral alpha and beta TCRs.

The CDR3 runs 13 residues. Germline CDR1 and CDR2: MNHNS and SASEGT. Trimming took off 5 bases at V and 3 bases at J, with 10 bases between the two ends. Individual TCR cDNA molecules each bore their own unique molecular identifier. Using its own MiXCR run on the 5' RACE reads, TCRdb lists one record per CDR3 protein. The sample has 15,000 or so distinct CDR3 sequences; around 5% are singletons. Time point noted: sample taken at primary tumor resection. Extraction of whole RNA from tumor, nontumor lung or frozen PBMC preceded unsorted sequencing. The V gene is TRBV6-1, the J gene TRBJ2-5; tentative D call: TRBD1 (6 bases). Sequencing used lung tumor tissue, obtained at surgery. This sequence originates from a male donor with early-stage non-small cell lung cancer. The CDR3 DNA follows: TGTGCCAGCAGTTTCAGGGGAAAAGAGACCCAGTACTTC. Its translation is CASSFRGKETQYF.